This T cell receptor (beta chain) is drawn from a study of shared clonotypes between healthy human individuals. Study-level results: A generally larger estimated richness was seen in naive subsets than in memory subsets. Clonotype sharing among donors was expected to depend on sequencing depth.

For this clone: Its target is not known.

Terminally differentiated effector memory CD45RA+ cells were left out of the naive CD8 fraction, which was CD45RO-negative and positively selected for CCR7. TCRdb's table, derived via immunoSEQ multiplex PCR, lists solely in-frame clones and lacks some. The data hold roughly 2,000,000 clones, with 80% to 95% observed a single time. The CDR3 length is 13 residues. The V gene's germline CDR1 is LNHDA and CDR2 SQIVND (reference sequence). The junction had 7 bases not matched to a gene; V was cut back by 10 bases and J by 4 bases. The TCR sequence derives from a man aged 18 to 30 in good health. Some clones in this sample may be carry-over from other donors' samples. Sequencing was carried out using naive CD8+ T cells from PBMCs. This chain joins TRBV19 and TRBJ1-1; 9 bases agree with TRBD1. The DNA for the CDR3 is TGTGCCACTAAACGACAGGGGGTCACTGAAGCTTTCTTT. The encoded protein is CATKRQGVTEAFF.